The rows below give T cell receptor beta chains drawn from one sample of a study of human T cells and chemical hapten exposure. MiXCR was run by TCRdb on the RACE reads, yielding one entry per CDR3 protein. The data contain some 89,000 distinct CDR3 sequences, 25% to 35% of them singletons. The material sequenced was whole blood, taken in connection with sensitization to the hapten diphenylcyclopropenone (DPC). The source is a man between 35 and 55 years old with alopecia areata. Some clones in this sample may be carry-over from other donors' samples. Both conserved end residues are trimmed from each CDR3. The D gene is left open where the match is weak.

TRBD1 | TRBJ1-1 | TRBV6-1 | ASPRQGLNTEAF
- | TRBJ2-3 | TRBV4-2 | ASSQAGTTDTQY
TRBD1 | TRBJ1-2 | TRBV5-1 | ASSFQGQGDYGYT
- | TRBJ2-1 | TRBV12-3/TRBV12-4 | ASSRDRRRDNEQF
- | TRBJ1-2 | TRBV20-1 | SAREQGGSHGYT
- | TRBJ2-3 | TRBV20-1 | SAVGLLTTDTQY
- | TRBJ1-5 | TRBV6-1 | ASSQGGSNSLQH
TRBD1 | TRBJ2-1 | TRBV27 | ASQVDRGTYNEQF
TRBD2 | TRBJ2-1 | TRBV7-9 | ASSLTSGGYNEQF
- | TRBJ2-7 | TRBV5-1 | ASSLVGGGGYEQY
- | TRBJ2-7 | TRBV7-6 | ASSLGSRSGAYEQY
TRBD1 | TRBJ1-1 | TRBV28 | ASSFPNPGQGTEAF
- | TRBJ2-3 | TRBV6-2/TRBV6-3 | ASSWDTGDTQY
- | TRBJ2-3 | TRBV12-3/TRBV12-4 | ASSFSGDTQY
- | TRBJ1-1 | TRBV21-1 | ASSKRAGAF
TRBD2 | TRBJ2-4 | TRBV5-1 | ASSKLAGNKNIQY
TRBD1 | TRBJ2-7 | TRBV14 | ASSRVDRGYEQY
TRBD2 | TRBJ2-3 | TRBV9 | ASSSGTSGRGTYTQY
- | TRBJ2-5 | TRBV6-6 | ASSYNRYQETQY
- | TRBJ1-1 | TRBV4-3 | ASSQEAQTEAF
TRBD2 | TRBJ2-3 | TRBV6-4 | ASSLAGDGTDTQY
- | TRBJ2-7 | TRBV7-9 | ASSFRADSYEQY
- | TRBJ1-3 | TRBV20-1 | SAGGYRSGNTIY
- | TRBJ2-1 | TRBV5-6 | ASSYPTGYNEQF
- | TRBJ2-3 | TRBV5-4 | ASSLGSRAVGTDTQY
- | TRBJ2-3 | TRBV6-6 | ASSLTALSGSTDTQY
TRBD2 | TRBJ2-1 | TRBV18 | ASLPLAGTVNEQF
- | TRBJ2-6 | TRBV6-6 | ASSYSGVSGANVLT
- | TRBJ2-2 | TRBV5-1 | ASSFGQLTTGELF
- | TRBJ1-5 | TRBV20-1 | SVFDGGNQPQH
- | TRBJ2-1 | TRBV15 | ATSRKGRGSYNEQF
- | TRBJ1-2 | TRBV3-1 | ASSQGHSRDYGYT
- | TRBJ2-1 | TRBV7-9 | ASSSFRTGESSGIPWRTYNEQF
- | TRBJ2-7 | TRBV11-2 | ASSPTQVGLGYEQY
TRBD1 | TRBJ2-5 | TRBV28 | ASSLLPGQGQETQY
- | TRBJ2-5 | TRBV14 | ASSQDWSGLQETQY
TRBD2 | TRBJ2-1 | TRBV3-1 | ASSQELRLLAREQF
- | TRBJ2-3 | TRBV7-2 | ASSLRESRTDTQY
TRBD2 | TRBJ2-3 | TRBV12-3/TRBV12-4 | ASSHPGLAGNTQY
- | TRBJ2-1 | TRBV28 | ASRSTGNEQF
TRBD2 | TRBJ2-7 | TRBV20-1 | SANRLAGYEQY
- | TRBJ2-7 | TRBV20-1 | SARDRYSYEQY
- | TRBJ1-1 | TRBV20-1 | SALDHTEAF
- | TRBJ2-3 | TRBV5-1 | ASSLAVGADTQY
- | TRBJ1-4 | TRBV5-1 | ASSPDGVDEKLF
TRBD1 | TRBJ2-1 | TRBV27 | ASSDRGHSNEQF
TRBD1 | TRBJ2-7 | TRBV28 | ASSRQGARSYEQY
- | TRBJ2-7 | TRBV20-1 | SAKTSSPSSYEQY